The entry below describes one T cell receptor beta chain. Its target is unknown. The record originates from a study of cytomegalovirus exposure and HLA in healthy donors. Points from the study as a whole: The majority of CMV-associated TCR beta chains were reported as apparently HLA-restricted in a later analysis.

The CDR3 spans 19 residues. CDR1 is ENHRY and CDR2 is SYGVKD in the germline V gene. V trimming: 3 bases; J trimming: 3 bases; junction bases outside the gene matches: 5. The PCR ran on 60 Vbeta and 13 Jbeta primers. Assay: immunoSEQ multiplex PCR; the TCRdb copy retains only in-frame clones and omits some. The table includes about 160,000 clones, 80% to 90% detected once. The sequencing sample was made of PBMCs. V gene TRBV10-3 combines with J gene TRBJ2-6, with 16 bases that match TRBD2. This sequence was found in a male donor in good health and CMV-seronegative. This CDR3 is CAISDPGLAGGYGANVLTF. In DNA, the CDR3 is TGTGCCATCAGTGACCCGGGACTAGCGGGAGGGTATGGGGCCAACGTCCTGACTTTC.